This T cell receptor (beta chain) was documented in a study of blood T cell repertoires in COVID-19. Study at large: Acute-phase and convalescent COVID-19 samples originated in the United States, Italy and Spain.

Germline CDR1 SGHRS, CDR2 YFSETQ. With 2 bases removed from V and 2 bases from J, the gap between germline ends came to 10 bases. The CDR3 covers 14 residues. The authors' processing: Reference gene primer amplification yielded estimated nucleated cell counts. Here immunoSEQ multiplex PCR was the method, and the copy in TCRdb shows in-frame clones only, minus some. That table is the source of V, J and clone size, and D and trimming were worked out from the DNA. This table holds more than 85,000 clones, around 90% found once. V is TRBV5-1 and J is TRBJ1-2, with a weak D call TRBD1 (5 bases). This receptor was taken from a woman between 55 and 75 years old with acute or convalescent COVID-19. Material for sequencing was peripheral blood. DNA for the CDR3: TGCGCCAGCAGCTTTGTCGACAGAAACTATGGCTACACCTTC. Translating gives CASSFVDRNYGYTF.